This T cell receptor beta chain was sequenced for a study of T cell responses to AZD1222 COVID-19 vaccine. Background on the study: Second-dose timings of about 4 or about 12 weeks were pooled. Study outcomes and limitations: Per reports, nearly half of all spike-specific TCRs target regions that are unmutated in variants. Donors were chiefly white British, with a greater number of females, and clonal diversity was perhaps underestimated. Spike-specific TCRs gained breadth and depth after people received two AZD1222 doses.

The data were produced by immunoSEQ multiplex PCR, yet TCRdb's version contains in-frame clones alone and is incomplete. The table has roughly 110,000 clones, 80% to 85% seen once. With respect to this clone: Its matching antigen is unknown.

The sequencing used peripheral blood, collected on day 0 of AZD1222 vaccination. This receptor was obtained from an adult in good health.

CDR3 nucleotide sequence: TGTGCCAGCAGCCGGATGCCGGAGGACAGGGGCACGAACACTGAAGCTTTCTTT. It yields the protein CASSRMPEDRGTNTEAFF. The chain carries TRBV3-1 (or the pseudogene TRBV3-2) and TRBJ1-1; 9 positions agree with TRBD1. CDR1 and CDR2 (germline): LGHDT, YNNKEL (reference sequence). The ends lost 4 bases at V and 1 base at J; junction bases unmatched: 13. This CDR3 contains 18 residues.